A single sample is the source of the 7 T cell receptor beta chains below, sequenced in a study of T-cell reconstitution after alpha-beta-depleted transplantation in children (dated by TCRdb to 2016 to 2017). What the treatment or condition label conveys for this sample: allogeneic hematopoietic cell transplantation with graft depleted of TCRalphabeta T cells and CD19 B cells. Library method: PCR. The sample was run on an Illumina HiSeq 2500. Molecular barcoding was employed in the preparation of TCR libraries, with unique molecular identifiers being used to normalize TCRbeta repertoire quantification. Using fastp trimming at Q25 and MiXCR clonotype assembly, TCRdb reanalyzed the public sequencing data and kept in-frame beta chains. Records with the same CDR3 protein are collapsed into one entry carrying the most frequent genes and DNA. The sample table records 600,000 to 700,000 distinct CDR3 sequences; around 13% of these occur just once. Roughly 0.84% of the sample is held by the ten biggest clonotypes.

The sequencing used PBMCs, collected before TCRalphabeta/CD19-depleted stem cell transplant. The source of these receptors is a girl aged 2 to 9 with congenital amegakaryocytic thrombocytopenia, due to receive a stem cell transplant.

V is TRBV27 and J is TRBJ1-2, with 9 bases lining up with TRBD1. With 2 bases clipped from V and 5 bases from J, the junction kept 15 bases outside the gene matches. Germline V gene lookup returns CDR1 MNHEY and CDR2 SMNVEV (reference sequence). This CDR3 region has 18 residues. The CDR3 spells CASSLNGIVGQGAYGYTF. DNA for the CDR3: TGTGCCAGCAGTTTAAATGGTATTGTGGGACAGGGAGCATATGGCTACACCTTC.

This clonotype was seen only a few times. CDR3 amino acids: CASTQLAGGYNEQFF. The CDR3 DNA is TGTGCCAGCACCCAACTAGCGGGAGGATACAATGAGCAGTTCTTC. The V and J genes are TRBV12-3 or TRBV12-4 and TRBJ2-1, with 12 bases lining up with TRBD2. The V and J ends lost 7 bases and 4 bases, in that order; junction bases with no gene match: 5. The CDR3 is made up of 15 amino acids.

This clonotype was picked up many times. In DNA, the CDR3 is TGTGCCAGCAGGACGACTCCAGGCTCTAGCACAGATACGCAGTATTTT. It is translated as CASRTTPGSSTDTQYF. The chain links TRBV5-6 to TRBJ2-3; D call uncertain. CDR3 length equals 16 residues. Germline V gene data show CDR1 as SGHDT and CDR2 as YYEEEE. V gave up 5 bases and J gave up 0 bases, with 16 bases separating them.

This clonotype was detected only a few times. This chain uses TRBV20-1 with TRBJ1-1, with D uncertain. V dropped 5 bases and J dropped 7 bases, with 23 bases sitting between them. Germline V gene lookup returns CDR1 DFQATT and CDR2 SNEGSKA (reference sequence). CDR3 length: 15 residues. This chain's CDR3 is CSAGPDHLVNGEAFF. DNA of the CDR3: TGCAGTGCTGGGCCGGACCATCTAGTGAACGGTGAAGCTTTCTTT.

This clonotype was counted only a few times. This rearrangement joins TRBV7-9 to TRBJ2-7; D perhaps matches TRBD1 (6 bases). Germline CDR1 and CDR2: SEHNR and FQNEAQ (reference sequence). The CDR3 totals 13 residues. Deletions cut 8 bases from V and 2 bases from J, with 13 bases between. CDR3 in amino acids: CASRGHRPYEQYF. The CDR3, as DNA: TGTGCCAGCCGGGGACACCGTCCCTACGAGCAGTACTTC.

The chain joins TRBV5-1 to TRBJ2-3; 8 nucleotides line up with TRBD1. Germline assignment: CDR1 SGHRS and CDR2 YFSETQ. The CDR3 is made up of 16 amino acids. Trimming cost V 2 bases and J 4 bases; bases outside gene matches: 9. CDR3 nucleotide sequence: TGCGCCAGCAGCTTAGTAGGTGGGACAGGAGCAGATACGCAGTATTTT. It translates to CASSLVGGTGADTQYF.

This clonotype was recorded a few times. CDR3 nucleotide sequence: TGTGCCAGTACTAAATCCGGGGACCAAGAGACCCAGTACTTC. Amino acid sequence: CASTKSGDQETQYF. This chain uses TRBV10-3 with TRBJ2-5, with D perhaps TRBD2 (5 bases). This CDR3 is built from 14 residues. Germline V gene sequence: CDR1 ENHRY, CDR2 SYGVKD. Trimming cost V 10 bases and J 0 bases, with 15 bases left between them.